The T cell receptor (beta chain) described here comes from a study of blood T cell repertoires in COVID-19. Study overall: From the United States, Italy and Spain came samples of acute and convalescent COVID-19. The analysed material was cDNA or gDNA that came from T cells, B-cell-depleted T cells, or PBMCs.

Assay used: immunoSEQ multiplex PCR; TCRdb lists only in-frame clones, some missing. The top ten hold roughly 3.1% of the sample, which has fewer than 300,000 clones, more than 65% seen once. Per the germline V gene, CDR1 is MNHEY and CDR2 is SVGEGT. CDR3 size: 12 residues. Trimming shortened V by 6 bases and J by 10 bases, and 10 bases separated the two germline ends. The sequence came from a woman aged 18-29 years with acute or convalescent COVID-19. The material sequenced was peripheral blood. V is TRBV6-2 or TRBV6-3 and J is TRBJ1-6; no reliable D call. CDR3 amino acids: CASSEAGSPLHF. In nucleotides, the CDR3 is TGTGCCAGCAGCGAAGCGGGATCACCCCTCCACTTT.